This T cell receptor (beta chain) comes out of a study of cytomegalovirus exposure and HLA in healthy donors. Regarding the study as a whole: Investigators reported approximately 170 TCR beta chains as tied to cytomegalovirus. TCR beta chain V- and J-gene trimming was linked, in a later analysis, to a missense variant in DCLRE1C. There were reportedly fewer N-insertions in an Asian-associated ancestry cluster than the roughly 670-donor mean, in a later analysis. TCR beta sequences reportedly predicted most subjects' HLA-A and HLA-B alleles accurately.

Per germline, CDR1 MRHNA and CDR2 SNTAGT. CDR3 length equals 17 residues. V lost 0 bases to trimming and J lost 4 bases; unmatched junction nucleotides: 5. Researchers ran the PCR with 60 Vbeta and 13 Jbeta primers. Assay used: immunoSEQ multiplex PCR; TCRdb lists only in-frame clones, some missing. The sample yields under 200,000 clones, 80% to 85% seen once. Concerning this clone: What it recognizes is unknown.

The sequence was collected from a girl under 10 years old in good health and CMV-seropositive. The sample taken for sequencing was PBMCs. The rearrangement links TRBV6-4 to TRBJ2-1; 11 positions match TRBD2. The CDR3 loop is CASSDSVASGGYNEQFF. In nucleotides, the CDR3 is TGTGCCAGCAGTGACTCCGTGGCTAGCGGGGGGTACAATGAGCAGTTCTTC.